In this sample, the clone carrying this T cell receptor (beta chain) is medium-sized. Its antigen remains unknown. These data originate in a study of vaccination and CD4 T cells after COVID-19. Study-level background: Median time from COVID diagnosis to post-COVID sampling was 101 days (35 to 161).

Documented treatment: approximately 9-day PBMC culture with coronavirus spike peptide pools or control peptides (ViraFEST assay). Expanded clonotypes were found by TCR sequencing after peptide-pool stimulation (ViraFEST). V lost 5 bases and J 7 bases, leaving 24 bases between the germline ends. The CDR3 is made up of 17 amino acids. CDR1 SGHTA and CDR2 FQGNSA come from the germline V gene. The Oncomine TCR Beta short-read assay sequenced DNA from cultured CD4+ T cells. From cultured CD4+ T cells, genomic DNA was extracted. TCRdb fed the PCR reads into MiXCR, producing one record per CDR3 protein. The data contain more than 3,000 distinct CDR3 sequences, under 20% of them seen just once; the ten biggest clones take up approximately 15%.

The clonotype was recovered from a human donor who had recovered from COVID-19. The sequenced sample consisted of CD4+ T cells from blood, cultured in vitro. The genes are TRBV7-2 and TRBJ1-3; tentatively, D is TRBD1 (5 bases). CDR3 loop: CASSPGPGRGEGNTIYF. The CDR3 nucleotides are TGTGCCAGCAGCCCTGGTCCGGGTCGGGGTGAGGGGAACACCATATATTTT.